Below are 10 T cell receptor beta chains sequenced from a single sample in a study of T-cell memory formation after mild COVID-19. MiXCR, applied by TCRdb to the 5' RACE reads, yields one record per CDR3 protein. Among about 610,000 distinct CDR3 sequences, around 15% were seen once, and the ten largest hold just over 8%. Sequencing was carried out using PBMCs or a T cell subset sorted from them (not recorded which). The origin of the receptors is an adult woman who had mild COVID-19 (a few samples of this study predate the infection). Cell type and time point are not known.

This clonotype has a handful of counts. CDR3 bases: TGTGCCAGCTCACCTTCTCAAGTGGTCCTCAGCTCCTACGAGCAGTACTTC. This codes for CASSPSQVVLSSYEQYF. The chain uses TRBV18 and TRBJ2-7; D ambiguous. The CDR3 covers 17 residues. Germline lookup yields CDR1 KGHSH and CDR2 LQKENI. Trimming pared 3 bases from V and 0 bases from J, leaving 18 bases between.

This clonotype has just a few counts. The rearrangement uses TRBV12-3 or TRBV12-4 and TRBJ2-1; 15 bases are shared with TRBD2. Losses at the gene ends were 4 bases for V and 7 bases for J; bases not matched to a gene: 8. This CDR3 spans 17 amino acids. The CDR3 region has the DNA TGTGCCAGCAGTTCTCGGACTAGCGGGAGGGCCGGGAATGAGCAGTTCTTC. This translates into CASSSRTSGRAGNEQFF.

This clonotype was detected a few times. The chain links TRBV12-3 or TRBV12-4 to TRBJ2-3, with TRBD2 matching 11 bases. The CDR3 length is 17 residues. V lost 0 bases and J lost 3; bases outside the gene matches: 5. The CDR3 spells CASSLAQTSGATDTQYF. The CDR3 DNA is TGTGCCAGCAGTTTAGCCCAGACTAGCGGGGCAACAGATACGCAGTATTTT.

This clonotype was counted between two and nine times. The CDR3 DNA reads TGTGCCAGCACATGGGACAGAGGCAACACCGGGGAGCTGTTTTTT. Protein: CASTWDRGNTGELFF. The genes are TRBV6-6 and TRBJ2-2; 7 bases line up with TRBD1. J lost 2 bases, V lost 7 bases, and 7 bases had no gene match. The CDR3 spans 15 residues. Germline-derived CDR1 and CDR2 are MNHNY and SVGAGI (reference sequence).

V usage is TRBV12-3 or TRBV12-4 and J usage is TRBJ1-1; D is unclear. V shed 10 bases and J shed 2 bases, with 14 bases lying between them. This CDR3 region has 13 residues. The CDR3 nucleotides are TGTGCCACCCATCACCCCTTAAACACTGAAGCTTTCTTT. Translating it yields CATHHPLNTEAFF.

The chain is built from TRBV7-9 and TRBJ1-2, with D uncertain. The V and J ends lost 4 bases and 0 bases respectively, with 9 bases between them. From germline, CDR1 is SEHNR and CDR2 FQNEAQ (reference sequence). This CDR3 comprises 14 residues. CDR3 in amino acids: CASSSPGANYGYTF. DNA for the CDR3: TGTGCCAGCAGCTCCCCGGGAGCTAACTATGGCTACACCTTC.

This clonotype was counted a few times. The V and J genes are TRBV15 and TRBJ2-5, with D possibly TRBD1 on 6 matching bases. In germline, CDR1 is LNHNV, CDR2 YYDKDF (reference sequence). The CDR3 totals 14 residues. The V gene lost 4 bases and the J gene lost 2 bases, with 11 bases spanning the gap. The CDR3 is CATSKDRFQETQYF. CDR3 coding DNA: TGTGCCACCAGCAAAGACAGGTTTCAAGAGACCCAGTACTTC.

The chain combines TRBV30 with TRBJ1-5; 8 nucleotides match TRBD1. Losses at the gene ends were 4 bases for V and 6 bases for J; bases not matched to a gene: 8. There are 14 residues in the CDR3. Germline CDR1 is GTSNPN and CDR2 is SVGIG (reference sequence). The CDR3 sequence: CAWTRYRGSQPQHF. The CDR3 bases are TGTGCCTGGACTCGTTACAGGGGGAGTCAGCCCCAGCATTTT.

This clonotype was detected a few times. The CDR3 region is CASSFQGVHQPQHF. The CDR3 DNA follows: TGTGCCAGCAGCTTCCAGGGGGTCCATCAGCCCCAGCATTTT. The rearrangement links TRBV5-6 to TRBJ1-5; TRBD1 matches at 7 bases. From germline, CDR1 is SGHDT and CDR2 YYEEEE. Trimming removed 2 bases from V and 5 bases from J; junction bases left unmatched: 4. The CDR3 is made up of 14 amino acids.

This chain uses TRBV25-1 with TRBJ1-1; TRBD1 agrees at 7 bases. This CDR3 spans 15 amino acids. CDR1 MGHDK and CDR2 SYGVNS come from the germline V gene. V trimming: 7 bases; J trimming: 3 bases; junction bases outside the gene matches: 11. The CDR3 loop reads CASTETGRRDTEAFF. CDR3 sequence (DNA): TGTGCCAGCACCGAGACAGGGCGGAGGGACACTGAAGCTTTCTTT.